This T cell receptor (beta chain) comes out of a study of T cell responses to AZD1222 COVID-19 vaccine. Only in-frame clones appear in the TCRdb table, and some are missing; sequencing was by immunoSEQ multiplex PCR. The repertoire holds over 90,000 clones, with 91% as singletons. The CDR3 contains 13 residues. The V end was cut by 3 bases, the J end by 5 bases, with 10 bases between. The germline CDR1 and CDR2 sequences are MDHEN and SYDVKM. This TCR came from an adult in good health. The chain employs TRBV28 and TRBJ2-5; the D gene is possibly TRBD2 (6 bases). The sample here was peripheral blood, taken on day 0 of AZD1222 vaccination. CDR3 residues: CASSFLGGETQYF. CDR3 in DNA: TGTGCCAGCAGTTTCCTAGGAGGGGAGACCCAGTACTTC.